The sequence of this T cell receptor beta chain was determined in a study of identical twins (dated by TCRdb to between 2015 and 2016). Study-wide context: To test whether fetal clonotypes persist, this study deep-sequenced TCR alpha and beta repertoires from monozygotic twins, from unrelated adults of various ages, and from cord blood. To rule out contamination, replicate twin experiments were performed at different times with different library preparation protocols.

From the cysteine up to the phenylalanine, the CDR3 has a length of 16 residues. The read is trimmed to its CDR3 DNA, 48 bases read in frame from base 1. Sequences SSHAT (CDR1) and FNYEAQ (CDR2) are obtained from the germline V gene (reference sequence). The library came from 5' RACE. The sequencer listed for this sample is Illumina HiSeq 2000. Template switching added a universal primer binding site, and the final cDNA carried a unique molecular identifier that allowed TCR cDNA molecules to be counted accurately. First-strand cDNA for TCR alpha and beta chains was synthesized from specific primers in the conserved constant-segment region. To control for contamination, each cDNA library was double barcoded with a SMART-Mk sample barcode plus Illumina barcodes. TruSeq adapter sequences along with Illumina sample barcodes were introduced in two successive PCR steps. The Illumina HiSeq platform was used with custom primers to sequence TCR alpha and beta cDNA libraries. The authors' pipeline ran thus. Raw reads were processed with MiGEC to extract unique molecular identifiers, and MiXCR was used to determine CDR3 positions. Recombination models were inferred per individual with the repgenHMM and IGoR tools using an EM algorithm. Shared clonotypes were analyzed with the tcR package in R, and sharing was normalized by the product of cloneset sizes. To study raw recombination without the effects of thymic and clonal selection, out-of-frame nonproductive sequences were analyzed. The raw public data were reprocessed by TCRdb itself: fastp quality trimming at Q25, MiXCR clonotype calling, in-frame beta chains only. One record per CDR3 amino acid sequence lists the most common genes and DNA. TCRdb, not the authors, supplied the V and J calls. The sample table holds 350,000 to 500,000 distinct CDR3 sequences, of which around 20% were seen once. The ten most abundant clones make up less than 15% of the sample.

Notes on this clonotype: Its binding antigen is unknown. An end of the junction differs from the germline gene, which may be a read error.

Study-level results and caveats: Fewer insertions were carried by abundant cord blood beta clonotypes; a weaker similar trend was observed in young adult naive repertoires, while no such trend was observed in memory repertoires. Out-of-frame TCR alpha sequences shared between twins showed an excess of low generation-probability sequences compared with coincidental sharing between unrelated individuals. A weaker excess of twin sharing was found in beta out-of-frame sequences because the signal-to-noise ratio was lowered by fewer shared sequences. Zero-insertion analyses could be partly confounded by invariant T cells such as MAIT and iNKT, though diverse VJ usage argued against such confounding for most clonotypes. Conclusions relied on cross-sectional statistical analysis, since the same donors could not be followed over many years. In monozygotic twins, recombination models systematically underestimated out-of-frame TCR alpha sharing, but the models matched the sharing seen between unrelated individuals.

Only healthy Caucasian donors were included. The study also sequenced three unrelated non-twin adults: a male aged 18 to 30, a male aged 50 to 60 and a female aged 50 to 60. Miltenyi CD45RO+ enrichment and human naive T-cell isolation kits were used to isolate memory (CD45RO+) and naive T cells from PBMC. The chain is encoded by TRBV7-7 joined to TRBJ2-1, with 13 bases in between that match TRBD2. Sample: naive T cells sorted from blood. The cell subset or site label of this sample denotes: cells isolated with a human naive T-cell isolation kit. This TCR was sampled from a man aged 45 to 65 in good health. In nucleotides, the sequence is TGTGCTAGCAGCCTCGGACTAGCGGGGGTCGACAATGAGCAGTTCTTC. It translates as CASSLGLAGVDNEQFF.